Listed below are T cell receptor beta chains from one sample, sequenced in a study of radiotherapy plus CTLA-4 blockade in lung cancer. Method: immunoSEQ multiplex PCR; TCRdb's copy keeps in-frame clones and lacks some. The sample lists about 99,000 clones, about 91% occurring once. Specimen: peripheral blood, collected from a patient treated with radiotherapy plus ipilimumab. These receptors were collected from a human donor with non-small cell lung cancer that progressed on radiotherapy plus ipilimumab. CDR3s leave out the opening cysteine and the closing phenylalanine or tryptophan. D genes are given only for firm matches.

d_call,v_call,j_call,cdr3_aa
NA,TRBV29-1,TRBJ1-1,SVEGRMNTEAF
NA,TRBV6-6,TRBJ1-2,ASTSTGSWYGYT
NA,TRBV25-1,TRBJ1-2,ASSDSAHRDYGYT
NA,TRBV5-6,TRBJ2-7,ASSFGVLAFYEQY
NA,TRBV5-1,TRBJ2-6,ASAATSGANVLT
TRBD2,TRBV27,TRBJ2-7,ASSLLTSGTSEQY
NA,TRBV11-3,TRBJ2-7,ASSLKGYEQY
NA,TRBV5-1,TRBJ1-2,ASSTVAGEDGYT
NA,TRBV7-9,NA,ASSLTGTELF
TRBD1,TRBV15,TRBJ2-7,ATSTATGALYEQY
NA,TRBV11-3,TRBJ2-5,ASSGRQILQETQY
NA,TRBV27,TRBJ1-1,ASSFTIRGDTEAF
NA,TRBV10-2,TRBJ1-5,ASGGLNQPQH
NA,TRBV5-6,TRBJ1-2,ASSLESHLYGYT
TRBD2,TRBV5-1,TRBJ2-1,ASSPGTSGGGEQF
NA,TRBV5-1,TRBJ2-7,ASSLEGTYEQY
NA,TRBV5-1,TRBJ1-3,ASSFLGYGNTIY
NA,TRBV18,TRBJ2-1,ASSDPTVNEQF
NA,TRBV28,TRBJ2-7,ASNRVREQY
NA,TRBV25-1,TRBJ2-7,ASSEYGRAYEQY
NA,TRBV19,TRBJ1-3,ASSISDSGNTIY
NA,TRBV5-1,TRBJ2-3,ASRSDGSSTDTQY
NA,TRBV7-9,TRBJ2-5,ASSPRRGLETQY
NA,TRBV25-1,TRBJ2-7,ASSEYRGTASHEQY
TRBD2,TRBV12-5,TRBJ2-5,ASGLYEGGLGIGTQY
NA,TRBV6-1,TRBJ2-1,ASRDMVGFPF
NA,TRBV5-4,TRBJ2-1,ASSLVGGTYNEQF
TRBD1,TRBV10-3,TRBJ2-1,AISSNRGAEQF
NA,TRBV28,TRBJ1-3,ASSPPSGNTIY